This TCR beta chain stems from a study of OX40 agonist ivuxolimab in advanced cancers. Background on the whole study: Ivuxolimab was an agonistic, fully human IgG2 monoclonal antibody directed against OX40 (CD134), a costimulatory receptor. Peripheral TCRbeta sequencing was intended to test whether TCR sequence diversity was altered and clonal T-cell expansion was caused by ivuxolimab. Patients were allowed to have had prior anti-PD-1, anti-PD-L1 or anti-CTLA-4 therapy, and roughly 40% of the dose-escalation patients had previously received checkpoint inhibitors. In the dose-escalation cohort, 82.7% of patients were male, and the mean age was approximately 64 years, with a range of about 23 to 85. Three dose-escalation patients achieved partial responses, one with hepatocellular carcinoma and two with cutaneous melanoma. Of the approximately 53 patients in dose escalation, around 20 had hepatocellular carcinoma, about 15 had melanoma, 9 had renal cell carcinoma and 9 had head and neck cancer. The monotherapy dose-escalation portion (N ≈ 55 patients) of the phase I ivuxolimab trial is reported in the paper. Intravenous ivuxolimab was administered to patients every 2 weeks at six dose levels: 0.01, 0.1, 0.3, 1.5, 3 and 10 mg/kg. General findings and caveats noted by the study authors: Low levels of normalized T-cell clonal expansion were also seen in some patients who did not respond. At doses of 0.1 to 3.0 mg/kg, clonal expansion of both CD4+ and CD8+ blood T cells was observed from baseline to week 6. After ivuxolimab, more expanded clones were found on average in CD8+ T cells than in CD4+ T cells. In partial responders in the 0.1-3.0 mg/kg groups, normalized peripheral clonal expansion was found to be among the lowest, especially among CD8+ T cells. The antigen specificity of the clonally expanded peripheral T cells was not determined.

Genomic DNA was extracted from sorted cells for sequencing of the TCRbeta CDR3 region. TCRbeta CDR3 regions were sequenced using the immunoSEQ Assay. The immuneACCESS repertoire file appears here via TCRdb, limited to in-frame rearrangements. These files lack a portion of the clones; in checked studies, under half of the deficit traces to unresolved V genes, and the cause of the others is not known. A total of tens of thousands of clones appear in this sample, about 80% of them only once. The top ten constitute over 2% of the sample. With respect to this clone: Its antigen remains unidentified. Base qualities were left out, and no much larger clone turns up one base away.

Patients with autoimmune disease history or receiving systemic immunosuppression were excluded from the trial. Peripheral blood for TCR sequencing was collected from all dose cohorts at baseline, on cycle 4 day 1, and on cycle 7 day 1. The samples were drawn from a first-in-human, open-label, multicenter phase I dose-escalation trial of ivuxolimab. Adults with locally advanced or metastatic melanoma, renal cell, hepatocellular, or head and neck squamous cell carcinoma were enrolled in the trial. Before TCR sequencing, CD4+ T cells and CD8+ T cells were sorted from peripheral blood as separate populations. V drops 6 bases and J drops 3 bases, leaving 15 bases in between. Reading the germline V gene gives CDR1 SNHLY and CDR2 FYNNEI. From cysteine to phenylalanine, the CDR3 is 14 amino acids long. CDR3 DNA only is kept here, 42 bases in frame from base 1.

This TCR was sampled from an adult with an advanced solid tumor such as melanoma, head and neck, liver or kidney cancer. Here the sequenced sample was CD4+ or CD8+ T cells sorted from blood, taken in a trial of the OX40 agonist ivuxolimab. The rearranged segments are TRBV2 and TRBJ2-7; TRBD1 is a possible D gene, resting on 5 matching bases. Here the CDR3 is given as CASRAGSGFYEQYF. At the DNA level, the sequence is TGTGCCAGCAGGGCAGGATCAGGGTTCTACGAGCAGTACTTC. Here the CDR3 is joined to the reference TRBV2 and TRBJ2-7 genes, and the full variable domain is: EPEVTQTPSHQVTQMGQEVILRCVPISNHLYFYWYRQILGQKVEFLVSFYNNEISEKSEIFDDQFSVERPDGSNFTLKIRSTKLEDSAMYFCASRAGSGFYEQYFGPGTRLTVT.